Below, 9 T cell receptor beta chains from the same sample are listed, as sequenced in a study of post-analysis software for immune sequencing data. The library was made from cDNA and included unique molecular identifiers. TCRdb called the PCR reads again in MiXCR, with one record for every CDR3 protein. Among about 680,000 distinct CDR3 sequences listed, approximately 59% were seen once. General observations from the study: Patients showed TRBV5-6, TRBV5-1 and TRBV20-1 among a handful of TRBV segments more frequent than in controls.

These receptors' targets are unknown. The sequencing input was blood. The origin of the receptors is a girl between 2 and 10 years old with multiple sclerosis.

The chain couples TRBV7-9 to TRBJ2-7, with 11 positions matching TRBD2. The germline CDR1 and CDR2 sequences are SEHNR and FQNEAQ (reference sequence). V dropped 4 bases and J dropped 6; count of bases not matched to a gene: 14. This CDR3 comprises 17 residues. The CDR3 loop is CASSSPIAGGPVGEQYF. The CDR3, as DNA: TGTGCCAGCAGCTCTCCTATAGCGGGAGGGCCGGTGGGCGAGCAGTACTTC.

Comment on this clonotype: The conserved phenylalanine or tryptophan is not found at the CDR3 terminus, so this likely reflects a read error. CDR3 sequence: CASSLDRGRSQPQHV. DNA of the CDR3: TGTGCCAGCAGCCTGGACAGGGGTAGGTCCCAGCCCCAGCATGTT. This rearrangement joins TRBV11-2 to TRBJ1-5; 9 bases are shared with TRBD1. This CDR3 has 15 residues. Per the germline V gene, CDR1 is SGHAT and CDR2 is FQNNGV. Germline trimming cut 5 bases from V and 7 bases from J; bases unmatched to any gene: 9.

The chain is built from TRBV5-1 and TRBJ2-1, with TRBD2 identical over 11 bases. V gave up 4 bases and J gave up 7 bases; unmatched junction bases: 10. CDR1 and CDR2 from the germline V gene are SGHRS and YFSETQ. There are 16 residues in the CDR3. The CDR3 DNA reads as TGCGCCAGCAGCGTCTCACTAGCGGGGGAGAGGAATGAGCAGTTCTTC. Translating gives CASSVSLAGERNEQFF.

Regarding this clonotype: An end of the junction differs from the germline gene, which may be a read error. The genes are TRBV3-1 and TRBJ2-1; D uncertain. This CDR3 has 14 amino acids. Per germline, CDR1 LGHDT and CDR2 YNNKEL (reference sequence). CDR3 coding DNA: TGTGCCACCAGCAATCCGGGTAGCTACAATGAGCAGTTCTTC. This encodes CATSNPGSYNEQFF.

The chain combines TRBV20-1 with TRBJ2-7; D tentatively reads TRBD1 or TRBD2 (6 bases each). This CDR3 has 17 amino acids. Germline CDR1 is DFQATT and CDR2 is SNEGSKA (reference sequence). V lost 1 base to trimming and J lost 4 bases, with 23 bases between them. The CDR3 loop is CSARGQNRNREAYEQYF. CDR3 coding DNA: TGCAGTGCTAGAGGTCAGAATAGGAACAGGGAGGCATACGAGCAGTACTTC.

The chain is built from TRBV6-1 and TRBJ2-6, with 14 nucleotides matching TRBD2. Per the germline V gene, CDR1 is MNHNS and CDR2 is SASEGT. The junction had 6 bases not matched to a gene; V was cut back by 7 bases and J by 4 bases. The CDR3 spans 17 residues. CDR3: CASIGLAGGTGANVLTF. The CDR3 DNA reads as TGTGCCAGCATAGGACTAGCGGGAGGAACCGGGGCCAACGTCCTGACTTTC.

The chain couples TRBV12-3 or TRBV12-4 to TRBJ2-7; 7 bases fit TRBD1. Near its end, the DNA agrees better with TRBJ2-5, so the J call may be wrong. This CDR3 spans 14 amino acids. The DNA for the CDR3 is TGTGCCAGCAGAGAAACAGGGGACGGACAGACCCAGTACTTC. This encodes CASRETGDGQTQYF.

This clonotype was seen only a few times. The chain combines TRBV21-1 with TRBJ2-7; the table's D call TRBD2 went unverified against the DNA. TRBV21-1 is a listed pseudogene. CDR3 size: 16 residues. The CDR3 spells CASTASGKSLPHEQYF. CDR3 sequence (DNA): TGTGCCAGCACGGCTAGCGGGAAATCCCTACCCCACGAGCAGTACTTC.

This clonotype has just a few counts. The V call is TRBV20-1, the J call TRBJ1-1; D gene unclear. Per germline, CDR1 DFQATT and CDR2 SNEGSKA (reference sequence). The CDR3 loop spans 11 amino acids. The germline V and J ends were trimmed by 1 base and 7 bases, with 7 bases remaining between them. The CDR3 DNA is TGCAGTGCTAGAGCGGCCGGTGAAGCTTTCTTT. Amino acids: CSARAAGEAFF.